The text below deals with one TCR beta chain. This sample stems from a study of T cells in Graves' hyperthyroidism and ophthalmopathy. Trimming removed 5 bases from V and 3 bases from J; junction bases left unmatched: 6. CDR3 length equals 17 residues. Germline loops: CDR1 DFQATT, CDR2 SNEGSKA (reference sequence). What was amplified from RNA transcripts were TCR beta CDR3 regions. The TCR CDR3 was amplified in a first-round RT-PCR using the HTBI primer set. TCRdb recomputed calls from the multiplex PCR reads with MiXCR, one row per CDR3 protein. The sample holds some 400,000 distinct CDR3 sequences, roughly 14% seen once.

The sample taken for sequencing was blood. The source of this sequence is a man aged 25-40 years with Graves' hyperthyroidism that later progressed to Graves' ophthalmopathy. The chain employs TRBV20-1 and TRBJ2-2, with 16 bases lining up with TRBD2. The CDR3 DNA reads as TGCAGTGCTGCGGGACTAGCGGGGGGGAAGGACACCGGGGAGCTGTTTTTT. It encodes CSAAGLAGGKDTGELFF.